This T cell receptor (beta chain) was profiled in a study of T cell repertoires in cytomegalovirus infection. The CDR3 runs 17 residues. CDR1 is KGHDR, CDR2 SFDVKD, per germline. V lost 6 bases to trimming and J lost 0 bases, with 17 bases between them. This clonotype was found a few times. Antigen: not known. A single record per CDR3 protein comes from TCRdb applying MiXCR to the reads. The table includes about 700,000 distinct CDR3 sequences, approximately 33% detected once. The sequence was obtained from a human donor in good health (CMV status not recorded). Some clones in this sample may be carry-over from other donors' samples. The source was cultured PBMCs, collected from culture after CMV antigen stimulation. The rearrangement joins TRBV24-1 to TRBJ2-1; the D is unclear. The CDR3 reads CATSPKTGRSSYNEQFF. The CDR3 DNA follows: TGTGCCACCAGTCCAAAGACGGGCAGAAGCTCCTACAATGAGCAGTTCTTC.